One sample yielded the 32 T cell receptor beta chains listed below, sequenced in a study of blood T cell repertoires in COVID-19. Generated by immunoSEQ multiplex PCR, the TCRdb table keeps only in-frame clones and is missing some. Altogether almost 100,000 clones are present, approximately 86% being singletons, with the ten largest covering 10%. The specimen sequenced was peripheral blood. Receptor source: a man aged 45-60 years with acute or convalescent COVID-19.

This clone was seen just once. The CDR3 DNA sequence: TGTGCCAGCAGCCTCCTTACAGGGGCATCCTACAATGAGCAGTTCTTC. It encodes CASSLLTGASYNEQFF. The chain carries TRBV14 and TRBJ2-1; 7 bases map to TRBD1. V was pared by 4 bases and J by 1 base, with 7 bases of the junction left unmatched. CDR3 size: 16 residues. Germline loops: CDR1 SGHDN, CDR2 FVKESK.

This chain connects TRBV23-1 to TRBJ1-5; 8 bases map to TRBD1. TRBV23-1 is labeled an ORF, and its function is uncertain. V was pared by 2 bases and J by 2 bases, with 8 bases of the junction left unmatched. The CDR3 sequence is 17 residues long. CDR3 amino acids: CASSQHGQGTRNQPQHF. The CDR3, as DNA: TGCGCCAGCAGTCAACACGGACAGGGAACCCGCAATCAGCCCCAGCATTTT.

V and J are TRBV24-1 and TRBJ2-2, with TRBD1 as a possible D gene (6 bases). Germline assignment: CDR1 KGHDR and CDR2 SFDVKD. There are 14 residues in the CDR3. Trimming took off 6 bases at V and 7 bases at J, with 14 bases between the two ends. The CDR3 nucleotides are TGTGCCACCAGTAGCTGGGGGCAGAGCGGGGAGCTGTTTTTT. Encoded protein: CATSSWGQSGELFF.

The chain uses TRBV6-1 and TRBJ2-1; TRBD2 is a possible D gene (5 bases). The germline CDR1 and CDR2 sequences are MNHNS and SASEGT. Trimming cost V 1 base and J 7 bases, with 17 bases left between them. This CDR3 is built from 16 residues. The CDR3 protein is CASSEEGRQGRNEQFF. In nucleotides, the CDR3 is TGTGCCAGCAGTGAAGAAGGGAGACAAGGGCGGAATGAGCAGTTCTTC.

CDR3 region: CASSHRQGAGYTF. CDR3 sequence (DNA): TGTGCCAGCAGCCATCGACAGGGGGCGGGCTACACCTTC. This chain connects TRBV3-1 (or the pseudogene TRBV3-2) to TRBJ1-2; 10 nucleotides match TRBD1. Germline V gene data show CDR1 as LGHDT and CDR2 as YNNKEL (reference sequence). The V gene end was trimmed by 3 bases and the J gene end by 8 bases; junction bases not matched to a gene: 3. The CDR3 length is 13 residues.

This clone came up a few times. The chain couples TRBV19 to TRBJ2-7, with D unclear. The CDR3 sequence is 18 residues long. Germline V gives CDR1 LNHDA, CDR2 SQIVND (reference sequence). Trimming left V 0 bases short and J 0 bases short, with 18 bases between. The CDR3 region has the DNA TGTGCCAGTAGTATAGAAACTTCAATAAGCAAGAACTCCTACGAGCAGTACTTC. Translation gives CASSIETSISKNSYEQYF.

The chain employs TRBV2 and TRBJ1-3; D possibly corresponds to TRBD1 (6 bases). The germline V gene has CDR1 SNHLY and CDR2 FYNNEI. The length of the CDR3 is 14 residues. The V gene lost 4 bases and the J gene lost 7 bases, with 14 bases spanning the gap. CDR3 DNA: TGTGCCAGCAGTGTTGGGGGCCGCGGGAACACCATATATTTT. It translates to CASSVGGRGNTIYF.

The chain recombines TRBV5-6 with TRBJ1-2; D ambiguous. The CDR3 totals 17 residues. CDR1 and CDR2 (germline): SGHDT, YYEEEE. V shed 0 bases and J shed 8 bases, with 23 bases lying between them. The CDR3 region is CASSLDPSPVLSSGYTF. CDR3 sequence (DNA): TGTGCCAGCAGCTTGGATCCCTCGCCCGTGCTCTCGAGCGGCTACACCTTC.

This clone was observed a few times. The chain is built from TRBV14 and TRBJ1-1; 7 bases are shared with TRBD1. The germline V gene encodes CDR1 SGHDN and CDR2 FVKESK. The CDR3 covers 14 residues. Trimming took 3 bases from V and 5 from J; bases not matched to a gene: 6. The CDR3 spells CASSQRVRGTEAFF. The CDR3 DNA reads TGTGCCAGCAGCCAGCGGGTCAGGGGGACTGAAGCTTTCTTT.

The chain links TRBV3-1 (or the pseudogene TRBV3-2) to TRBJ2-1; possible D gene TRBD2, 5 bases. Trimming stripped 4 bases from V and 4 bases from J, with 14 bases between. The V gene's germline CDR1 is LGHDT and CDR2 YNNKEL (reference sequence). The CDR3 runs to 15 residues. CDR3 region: CASSRSAAGYNEQFF. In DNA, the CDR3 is TGTGCCAGCAGCCGAAGCGCGGCGGGTTACAATGAGCAGTTCTTC.

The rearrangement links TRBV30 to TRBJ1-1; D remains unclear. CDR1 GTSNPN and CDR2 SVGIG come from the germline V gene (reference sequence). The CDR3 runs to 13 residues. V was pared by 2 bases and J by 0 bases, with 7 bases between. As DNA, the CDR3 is TGTGCCTGGAGTCGAGGTCTGAACACTGAAGCTTTCTTT. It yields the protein CAWSRGLNTEAFF. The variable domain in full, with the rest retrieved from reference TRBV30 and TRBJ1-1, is SQTIHQWPATLVQPVGSPLSLECTVEGTSNPNLYWYRQAAGRGLQLLFYSVGIGQISSEVPQNLSASRPQDRQFILSSKKLLLSDSGFYLCAWSRGLNTEAFFGQGTRLTVV.

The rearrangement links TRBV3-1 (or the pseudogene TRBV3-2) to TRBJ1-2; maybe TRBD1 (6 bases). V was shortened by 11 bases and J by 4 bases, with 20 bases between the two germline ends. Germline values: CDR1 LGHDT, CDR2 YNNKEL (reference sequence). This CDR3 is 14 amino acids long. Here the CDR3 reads CAAGQGYRGYGYTF. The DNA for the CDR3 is TGTGCCGCAGGGCAGGGGTATCGCGGCTATGGCTACACCTTC.

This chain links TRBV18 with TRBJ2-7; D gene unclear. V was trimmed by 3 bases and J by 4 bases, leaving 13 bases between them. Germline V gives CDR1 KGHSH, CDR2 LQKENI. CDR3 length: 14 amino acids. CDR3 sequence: CASSPGSVIYEQYF. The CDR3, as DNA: TGTGCCAGCTCACCGGGCTCAGTGATATACGAGCAGTACTTC.

Here the CDR3 reads CASSEVGQGRTPLHF. In nucleotides, the CDR3 is TGTGCCAGCAGTGAGGTGGGACAGGGGAGGACACCCCTCCACTTT. The chain carries TRBV6-1 and TRBJ1-6; 10 bases are shared with TRBD1. The CDR3 runs 15 residues. Per germline, CDR1 MNHNS and CDR2 SASEGT. Losses at the gene ends were 3 bases for V and 11 bases for J; bases not matched to a gene: 7.

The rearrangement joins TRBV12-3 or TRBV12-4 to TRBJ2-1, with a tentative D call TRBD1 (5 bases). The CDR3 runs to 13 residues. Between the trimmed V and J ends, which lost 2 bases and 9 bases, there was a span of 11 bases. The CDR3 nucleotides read TGTGCCAGCAGTTTAATGACCCAGGGTGAGCAGTTCTTC. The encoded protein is CASSLMTQGEQFF.

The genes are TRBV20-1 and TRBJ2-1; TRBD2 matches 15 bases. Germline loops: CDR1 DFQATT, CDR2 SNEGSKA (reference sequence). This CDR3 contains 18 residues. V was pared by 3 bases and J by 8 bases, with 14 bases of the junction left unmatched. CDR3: CSASPGLAGGQVADEQFF. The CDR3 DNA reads TGCAGTGCTAGTCCGGGACTAGCGGGAGGCCAGGTAGCCGATGAGCAGTTCTTC.

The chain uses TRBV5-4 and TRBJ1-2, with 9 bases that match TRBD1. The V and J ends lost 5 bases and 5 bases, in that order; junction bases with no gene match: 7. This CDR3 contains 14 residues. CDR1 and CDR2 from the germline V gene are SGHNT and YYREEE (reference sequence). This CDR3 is CASSAYDRGYGYTF. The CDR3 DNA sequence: TGTGCCAGCAGTGCCTACGACAGGGGGTATGGCTACACCTTC.

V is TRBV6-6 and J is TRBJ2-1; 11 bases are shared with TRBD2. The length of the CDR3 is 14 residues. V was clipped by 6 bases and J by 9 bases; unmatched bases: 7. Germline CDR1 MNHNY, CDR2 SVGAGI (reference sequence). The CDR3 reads CASRTTSGSFEQFF. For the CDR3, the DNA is TGTGCCAGCAGAACAACTAGCGGGAGTTTTGAGCAGTTCTTC.

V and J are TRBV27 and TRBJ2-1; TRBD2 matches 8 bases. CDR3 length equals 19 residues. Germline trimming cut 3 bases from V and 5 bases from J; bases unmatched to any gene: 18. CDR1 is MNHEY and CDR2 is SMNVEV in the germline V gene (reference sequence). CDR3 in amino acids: CASSFSHPRRREVDNEQFF. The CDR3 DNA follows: TGTGCCAGCAGTTTCTCTCATCCACGTAGGCGGGAGGTAGACAATGAGCAGTTCTTC.

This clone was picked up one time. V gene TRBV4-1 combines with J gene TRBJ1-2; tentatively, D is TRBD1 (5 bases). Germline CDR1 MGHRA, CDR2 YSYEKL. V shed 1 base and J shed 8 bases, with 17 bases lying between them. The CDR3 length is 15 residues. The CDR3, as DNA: TGCGCCAGCAGCCAAGTCCCGCCAGGGCCCAGCGGCTACACCTTC. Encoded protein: CASSQVPPGPSGYTF.

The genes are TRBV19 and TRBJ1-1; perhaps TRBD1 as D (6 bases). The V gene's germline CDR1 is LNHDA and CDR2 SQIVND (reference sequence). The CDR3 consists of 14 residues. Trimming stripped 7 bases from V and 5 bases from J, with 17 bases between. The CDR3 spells CASNPSGVGTEAFF. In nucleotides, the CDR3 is TGTGCCAGTAACCCGTCAGGGGTAGGAACTGAAGCTTTCTTT. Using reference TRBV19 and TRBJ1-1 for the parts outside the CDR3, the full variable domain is DGGITQSPKYLFRKEGQNVTLSCEQNLNHDAMYWYRQDPGQGLRLIYYSQIVNDFQKGDIAEGYSVSREKKESFPLTVTSAQKNPTAFYLCASNPSGVGTEAFFGQGTRLTVV.

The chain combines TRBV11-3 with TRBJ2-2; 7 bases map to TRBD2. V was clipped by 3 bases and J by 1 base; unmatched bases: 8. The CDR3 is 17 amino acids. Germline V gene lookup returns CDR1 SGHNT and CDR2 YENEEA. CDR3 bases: TGTGCCAGCAGCTTGGGCCCGGGACTATTGAACACCGGGGAGCTGTTTTTT. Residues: CASSLGPGLLNTGELFF.

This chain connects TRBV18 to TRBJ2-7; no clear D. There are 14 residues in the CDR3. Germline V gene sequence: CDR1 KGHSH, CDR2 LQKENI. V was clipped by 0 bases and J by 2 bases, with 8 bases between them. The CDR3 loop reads CASSPPSTTYEQYF. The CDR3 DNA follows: TGTGCCAGCTCACCACCGTCGACAACCTACGAGCAGTACTTC.

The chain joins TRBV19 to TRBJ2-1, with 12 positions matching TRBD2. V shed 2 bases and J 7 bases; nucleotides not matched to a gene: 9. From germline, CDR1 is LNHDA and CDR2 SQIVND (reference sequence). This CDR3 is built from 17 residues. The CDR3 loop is CASSIPRLAGDGNEQFF. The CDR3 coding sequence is TGTGCCAGTAGTATACCCCGACTAGCGGGAGATGGGAATGAGCAGTTCTTC.

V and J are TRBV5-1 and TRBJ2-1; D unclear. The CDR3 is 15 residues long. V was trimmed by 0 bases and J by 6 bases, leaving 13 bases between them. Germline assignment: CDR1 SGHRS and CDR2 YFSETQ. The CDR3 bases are TGCGCCAGCAGCTTGGAGTTCAGGTTGGCCAATGAGCAGTTCTTC. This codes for CASSLEFRLANEQFF.

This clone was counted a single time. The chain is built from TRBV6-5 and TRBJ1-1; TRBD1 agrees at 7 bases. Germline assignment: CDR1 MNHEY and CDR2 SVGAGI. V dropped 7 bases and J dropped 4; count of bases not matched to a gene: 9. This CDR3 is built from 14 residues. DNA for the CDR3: TGTGCCAGCACTCTAGACAGGGTGGGCACTGAAGCTTTCTTT. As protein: CASTLDRVGTEAFF.

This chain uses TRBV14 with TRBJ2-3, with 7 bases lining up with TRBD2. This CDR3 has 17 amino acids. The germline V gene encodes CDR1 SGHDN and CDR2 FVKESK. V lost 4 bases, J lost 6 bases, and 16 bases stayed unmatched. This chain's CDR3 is CASSPQPGEGKGDTQYF. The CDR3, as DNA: TGTGCCAGCAGCCCCCAGCCCGGGGAGGGGAAAGGGGATACGCAGTATTTT.

The CDR3 region has the DNA TGTGCCAGCAGCCAATCGGGACTAGCGGGCTGGGGGGCAGATACGCAGTATTTT. Its translation: CASSQSGLAGWGADTQYF. This rearrangement joins TRBV4-2 to TRBJ2-3; 12 nucleotides match TRBD2. Germline-derived CDR1 and CDR2 are LGHNA and YNFKEQ. The V gene end was trimmed by 2 bases and the J gene end by 4 bases; junction bases not matched to a gene: 10. CDR3 length equals 18 residues.

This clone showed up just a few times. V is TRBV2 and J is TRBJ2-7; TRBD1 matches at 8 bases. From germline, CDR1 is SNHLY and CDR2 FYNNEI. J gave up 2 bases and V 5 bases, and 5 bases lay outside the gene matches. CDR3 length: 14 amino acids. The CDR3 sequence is CASSPRDRTYEQYF. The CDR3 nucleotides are TGTGCCAGCAGTCCTCGGGACAGGACCTACGAGCAGTACTTC.

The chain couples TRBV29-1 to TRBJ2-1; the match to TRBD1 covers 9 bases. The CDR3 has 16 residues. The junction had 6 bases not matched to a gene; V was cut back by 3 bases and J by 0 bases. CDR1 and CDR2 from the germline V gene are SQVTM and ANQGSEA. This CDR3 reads CSVEFGTGSSYNEQFF. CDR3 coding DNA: TGCAGCGTTGAGTTCGGGACAGGGAGCTCCTACAATGAGCAGTTCTTC.

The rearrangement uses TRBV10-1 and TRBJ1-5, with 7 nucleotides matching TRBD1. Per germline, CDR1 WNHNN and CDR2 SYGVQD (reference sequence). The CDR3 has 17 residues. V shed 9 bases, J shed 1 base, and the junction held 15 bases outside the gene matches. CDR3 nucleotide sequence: TGCGCCAGGACACCCCACAGGGGACTGGGCAGCAATCAGCCCCAGCATTTT. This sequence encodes CARTPHRGLGSNQPQHF.

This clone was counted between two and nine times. The CDR3 nucleotides are TGTGCCAGCACCACAGGGGGCACTGAAGCTTTCTTT. Translated: CASTTGGTEAFF. The chain links TRBV12-3 or TRBV12-4 to TRBJ1-1; 8 bases are a match to TRBD1. CDR3 size: 12 residues. V lost 7 bases to trimming and J lost 4 bases; unmatched junction nucleotides: 2.